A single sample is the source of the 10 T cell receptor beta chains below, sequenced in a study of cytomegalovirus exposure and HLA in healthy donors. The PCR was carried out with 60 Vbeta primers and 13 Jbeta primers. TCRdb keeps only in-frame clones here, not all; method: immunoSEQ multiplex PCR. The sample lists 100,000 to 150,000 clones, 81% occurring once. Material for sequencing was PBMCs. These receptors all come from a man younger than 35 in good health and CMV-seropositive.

CDR3 nucleotide sequence: TGTGCCAGCAGGTACGATGGGGGCAGCTCCTACGAGCAGTACTTC. Translation gives CASRYDGGSSYEQYF. The chain joins TRBV6-5 to TRBJ2-5; D might be TRBD1 (6 bases). The J call may be faulty, since TRBJ2-7 better matches the DNA end. The germline V gene has CDR1 MNHEY and CDR2 SVGAGI. The CDR3 sequence is 15 residues long.

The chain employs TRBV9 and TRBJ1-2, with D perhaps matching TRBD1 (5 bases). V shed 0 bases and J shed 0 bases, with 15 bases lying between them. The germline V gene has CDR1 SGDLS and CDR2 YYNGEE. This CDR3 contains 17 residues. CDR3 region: CASSVEEEGMTNYGYTF. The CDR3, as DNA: TGTGCCAGCAGCGTAGAAGAGGAGGGGATGACTAACTATGGCTACACCTTC.

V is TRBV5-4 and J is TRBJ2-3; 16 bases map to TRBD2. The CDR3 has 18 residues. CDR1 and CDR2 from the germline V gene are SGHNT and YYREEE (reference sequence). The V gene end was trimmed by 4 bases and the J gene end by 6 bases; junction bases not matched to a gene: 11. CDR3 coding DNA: TGTGCCAGCAGCCCCCAGGGACTAGCGGGAGGGCGGTCGGATACGCAGTATTTT. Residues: CASSPQGLAGGRSDTQYF. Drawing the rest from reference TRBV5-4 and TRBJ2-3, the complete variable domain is ETGVTQSPTHLIKTRGQQVTLRCSSQSGHNTVSWYQQALGQGPQFIFQYYREEENGRGNFPPRFSGLQFPNYSSELNVNALELDDSALYLCASSPQGLAGGRSDTQYFGPGTRLTVL.

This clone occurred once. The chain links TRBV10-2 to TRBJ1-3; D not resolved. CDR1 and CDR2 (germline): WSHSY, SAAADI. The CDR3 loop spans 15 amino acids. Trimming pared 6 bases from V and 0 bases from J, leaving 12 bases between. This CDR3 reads CASSRTGDSGNTIYF. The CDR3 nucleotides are TGCGCCAGCAGCCGGACGGGAGACTCTGGAAACACCATATATTTT.

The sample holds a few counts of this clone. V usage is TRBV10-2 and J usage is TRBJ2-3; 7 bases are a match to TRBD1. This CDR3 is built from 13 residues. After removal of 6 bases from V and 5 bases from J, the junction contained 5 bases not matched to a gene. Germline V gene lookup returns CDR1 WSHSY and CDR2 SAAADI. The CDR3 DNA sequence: TGCGCCAGCAGCCAACAGGGGAGAGATACGCAGTATTTT. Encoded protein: CASSQQGRDTQYF.

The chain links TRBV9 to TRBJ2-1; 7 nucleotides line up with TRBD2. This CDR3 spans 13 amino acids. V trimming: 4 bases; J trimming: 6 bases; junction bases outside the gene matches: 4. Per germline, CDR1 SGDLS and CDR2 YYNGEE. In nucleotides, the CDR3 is TGTGCCAGCAGCCCAGGACTAGTCAATGAGCAGTTCTTC. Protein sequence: CASSPGLVNEQFF. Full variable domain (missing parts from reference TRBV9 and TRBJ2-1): DSGVTQTPKHLITATGQRVTLRCSPRSGDLSVYWYQQSLDQGLQFLIQYYNGEERAKGNILERFSAQQFPDLHSELNLSSLELGDSALYFCASSPGLVNEQFFGPGTRLTVL.

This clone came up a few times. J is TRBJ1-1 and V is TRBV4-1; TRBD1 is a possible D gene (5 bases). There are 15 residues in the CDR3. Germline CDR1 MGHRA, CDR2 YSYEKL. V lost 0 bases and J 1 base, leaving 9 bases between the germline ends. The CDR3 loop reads CASSQDRGENTEAFF. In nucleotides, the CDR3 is TGCGCCAGCAGCCAAGATCGGGGGGAGAACACTGAAGCTTTCTTT.

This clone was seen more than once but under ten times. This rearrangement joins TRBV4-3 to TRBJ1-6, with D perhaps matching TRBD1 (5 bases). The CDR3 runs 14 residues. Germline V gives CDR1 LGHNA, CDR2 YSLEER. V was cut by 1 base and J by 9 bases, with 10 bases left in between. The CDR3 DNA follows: TGCGCCAGCAGCCAAGGGCAGGGTAGTTCACCCCTCCACTTT. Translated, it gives CASSQGQGSSPLHF.

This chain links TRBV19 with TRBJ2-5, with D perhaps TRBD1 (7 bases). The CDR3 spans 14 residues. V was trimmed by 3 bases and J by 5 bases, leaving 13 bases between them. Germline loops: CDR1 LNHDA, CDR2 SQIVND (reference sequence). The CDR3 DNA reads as TGTGCCAGTAGTATCTCAGGGGGGTGGGAGACCCAGTACTTC. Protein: CASSISGGWETQYF.

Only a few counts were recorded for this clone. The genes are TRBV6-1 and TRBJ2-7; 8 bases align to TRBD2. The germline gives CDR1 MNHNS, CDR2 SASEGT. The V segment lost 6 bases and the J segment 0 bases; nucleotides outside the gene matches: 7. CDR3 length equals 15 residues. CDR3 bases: TGTGCCAGCAGATCCGACGCGGGGGGCTCCTACGAGCAGTACTTC. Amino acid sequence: CASRSDAGGSYEQYF.